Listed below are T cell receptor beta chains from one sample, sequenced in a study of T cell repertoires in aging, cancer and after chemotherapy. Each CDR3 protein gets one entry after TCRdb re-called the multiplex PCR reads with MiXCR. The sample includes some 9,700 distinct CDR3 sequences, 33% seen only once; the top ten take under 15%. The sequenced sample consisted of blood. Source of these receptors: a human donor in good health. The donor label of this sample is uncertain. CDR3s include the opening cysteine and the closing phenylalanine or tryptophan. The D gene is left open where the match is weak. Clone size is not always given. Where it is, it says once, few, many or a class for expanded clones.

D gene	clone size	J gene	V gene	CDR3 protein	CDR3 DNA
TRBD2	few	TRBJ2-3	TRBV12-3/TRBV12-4	CASSFFSGGTDTQYF	TGTGCCAGCAGTTTTTTTAGCGGGGGGACAGATACGCAGTATTTT
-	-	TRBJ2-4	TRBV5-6	CASGLWRLAKNIQYF	TGTGCCAGCGGCCTCTGGCGGCTAGCCAAAAACATTCAGTACTTC
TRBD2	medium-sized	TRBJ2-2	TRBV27	CASSFLLAGGPHRELFF	TGTGCCAGCAGTTTCCTTCTAGCGGGGGGACCTCACCGGGAGCTGTTTTTT
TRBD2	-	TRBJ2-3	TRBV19	CASSLGTSGADTQYF	TGTGCCAGTAGTCTTGGGACTAGTGGGGCAGATACGCAGTATTTT
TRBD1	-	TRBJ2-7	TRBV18	CASSPYLTGASLEQYF	TGTGCCAGCTCACCATACCTGACAGGGGCGTCTTTGGAGCAGTACTTC
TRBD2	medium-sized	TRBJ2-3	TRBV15	CATSRGGRTDTQYF	TGTGCCACCAGCCGGGGGGGGCGAACAGATACGCAGTATTTT
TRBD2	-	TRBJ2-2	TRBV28	CASSFLAGVGGELFF	TGTGCCAGCAGTTTTCTAGCGGGGGTTGGCGGGGAGCTGTTTTTT
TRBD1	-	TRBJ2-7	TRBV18	CASSPGQHEQYF	TGTGCCAGCTCACCGGGACAGCACGAGCAGTACTTC
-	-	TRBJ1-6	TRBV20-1	CSATGGHNSPLHF	TGCAGTGCTACCGGGGGACATAATTCACCCCTCCACTTT
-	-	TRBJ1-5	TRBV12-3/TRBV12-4	CASSLDWQGNQPQHF	TGTGCCAGCAGTTTAGACTGGCAGGGCAATCAGCCCCAGCATTTT
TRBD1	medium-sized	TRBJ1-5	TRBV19	CASGGQGAYQPQHF	TGTGCCAGTGGGGGACAGGGGGCCTATCAGCCCCAGCATTTT
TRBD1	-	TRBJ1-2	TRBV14	CASSQGDRSFYGYTF	TGTGCCAGCAGCCAAGGGGACAGGTCTTTCTATGGCTACACCTTC
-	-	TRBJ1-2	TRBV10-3	CAISDRFQQGARTTNYGYTF	TGTGCCATCAGTGACCGGTTTCAACAGGGAGCTAGAACAACTAACTATGGCTACACCTTC
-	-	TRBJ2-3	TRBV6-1	CASSVWDTPTDTQYF	TGTGCCAGCAGTGTTTGGGACACCCCCACAGATACGCAGTATTTT
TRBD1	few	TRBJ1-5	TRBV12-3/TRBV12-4	CASGTGGNQPQHF	TGTGCCAGCGGGACAGGGGGCAATCAGCCCCAGCATTTT
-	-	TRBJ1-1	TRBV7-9	CASSPGGTNKAFF	TGTGCCAGCTCCCCTGGGGGGACTAATAAAGCTTTCTTT
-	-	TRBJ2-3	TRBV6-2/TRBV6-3	CASSRDNTQYF	TGTGCCAGCTCCAGGGACAATACGCAGTATTTT
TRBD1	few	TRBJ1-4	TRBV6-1	CASSRQGGGEKLFF	TGTGCCAGCAGCCGACAGGGCGGAGGAGAAAAACTGTTTTTT
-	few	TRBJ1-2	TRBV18	CASSPRFGTESLNYGYTF	TGTGCCAGCTCACCACGCTTCGGGACGGAGAGTCTTAACTATGGCTACACCTTC
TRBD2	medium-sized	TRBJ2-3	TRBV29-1	CSVEGLAGSDTQYF	TGCAGCGTTGAGGGACTAGCGGGGTCAGATACGCAGTATTTT
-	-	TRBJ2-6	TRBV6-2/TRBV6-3	CASSYSATGPGANVLTF	TGTGCCAGCAGTTACTCGGCAACAGGGCCTGGGGCCAACGTCCTGACTTTC
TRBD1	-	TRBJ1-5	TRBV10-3	CAIGTDSNQPQHF	TGTGCCATCGGGACAGATAGCAATCAGCCCCAGCATTTT
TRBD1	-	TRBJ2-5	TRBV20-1	CSARGQGRGWTQYF	TGCAGTGCTAGGGGACAGGGAAGGGGGTGGACCCAGTACTTC
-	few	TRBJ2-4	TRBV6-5	CASSYWAGTGNIQYF	TGTGCCAGCAGTTACTGGGCAGGGACGGGGAACATTCAGTACTTC